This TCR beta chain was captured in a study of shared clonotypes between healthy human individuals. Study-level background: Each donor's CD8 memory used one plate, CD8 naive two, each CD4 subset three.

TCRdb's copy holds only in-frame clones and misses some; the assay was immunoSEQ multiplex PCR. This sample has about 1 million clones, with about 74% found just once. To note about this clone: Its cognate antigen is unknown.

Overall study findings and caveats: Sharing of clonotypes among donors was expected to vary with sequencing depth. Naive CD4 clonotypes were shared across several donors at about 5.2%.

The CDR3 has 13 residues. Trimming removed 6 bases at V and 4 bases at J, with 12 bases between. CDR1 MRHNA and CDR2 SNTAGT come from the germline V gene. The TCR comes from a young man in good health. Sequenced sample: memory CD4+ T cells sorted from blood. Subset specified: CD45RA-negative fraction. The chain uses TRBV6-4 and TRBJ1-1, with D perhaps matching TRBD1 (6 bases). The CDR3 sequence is CASRSQGSTEAFF. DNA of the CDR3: TGTGCCAGCAGAAGTCAGGGGTCCACTGAAGCTTTCTTT.